This TCR beta chain was recovered during a study of human T cells and chemical hapten exposure. Study background: Patch testing was performed with 0.01% DPC on the upper back, with reading at 6 days. Variation in per-sample TCR yields came mainly from small pooled library volume differences.

TCRdb reprocessed the RACE reads with MiXCR, giving one entry per CDR3 protein. The sample carries just over 350,000 distinct CDR3 sequences, more than 5% recorded once. V dropped 11 bases and J dropped 0 bases, with 17 bases sitting between them. The CDR3 contains 16 residues. Germline V CDR1 and CDR2: MDHEN, SYDVKM. The time point: patch test 2, 6 weeks after DPC sensitization. Treatment meaning: therapeutic diphenylcyclopropenone sensitization with weekly scalp DPC. Study findings and constraints: Among TCRs, those above 1 in 1000 frequency were unaffected by DPC sensitization. Versus controls, significantly more large CDR3 similarity clusters arose from expanded TCRs.

On this clonotype: No antigen is known for it.

The chain combines TRBV28 with TRBJ1-6; D unclear. The sample here was whole blood, taken in connection with sensitization to the hapten diphenylcyclopropenone (DPC). The source of this sequence is a woman aged 18-29 years with alopecia areata. Some clones in this sample may be carry-over from other donors' samples. The CDR3 reads CASKSLDSSYNSPLHF. The CDR3 nucleotides read TGTGCCTCAAAATCCCTAGATAGCTCCTATAATTCACCCCTCCACTTT.